This TCR beta chain was recorded in a study of blood T cell repertoires in COVID-19. TCRdb's copy holds only in-frame clones and misses some; the assay was immunoSEQ multiplex PCR. The table has approximately 130,000 clones, over 70% seen once; the top ten hold around 18%. The V end lost 0 bases, the J end lost 3 bases, and 12 bases lay between the germline ends. CDR3 length: 15 amino acids. CDR1 and CDR2 (germline): MNHEY, SVGAGI. This chain uses TRBV6-5 with TRBJ2-7; D is possibly TRBD1 (5 bases). The receptor comes from an elderly man with acute or convalescent COVID-19. Sequenced: peripheral blood. This CDR3 reads CASSYSGPFGYEQYF. CDR3 DNA: TGTGCCAGCAGTTACTCGGGGCCATTTGGCTACGAGCAGTACTTC.